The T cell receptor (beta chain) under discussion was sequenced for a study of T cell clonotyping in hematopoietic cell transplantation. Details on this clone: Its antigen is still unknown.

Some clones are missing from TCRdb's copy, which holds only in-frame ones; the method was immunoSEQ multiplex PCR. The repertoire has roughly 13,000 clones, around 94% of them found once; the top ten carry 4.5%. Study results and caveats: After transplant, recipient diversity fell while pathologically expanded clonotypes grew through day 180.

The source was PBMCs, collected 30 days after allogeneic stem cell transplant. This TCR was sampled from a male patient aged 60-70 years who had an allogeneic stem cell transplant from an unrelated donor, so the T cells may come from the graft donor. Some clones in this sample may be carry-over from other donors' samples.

CDR3 sequence reads: CASSHRPGLGTDTQYF. In DNA, the CDR3 is TGTGCCAGCAGCCACCGTCCGGGACTAGGCACAGATACGCAGTATTTT. This chain connects TRBV7-2 to TRBJ2-3; 8 bases line up with TRBD2. V shed 5 bases and J 1 base; nucleotides not matched to a gene: 8. There are 16 residues in the CDR3. The V gene's germline CDR1 is SGHTA and CDR2 FQGNSA.